The T cell receptor (beta chain) described here comes from a study of beta chain features in type 1 diabetes. Study-level information: The study examined around 98,000,000 sorted cells across all samples.

About this clone: Its antigen is undetermined.

Study outcomes and limitations: Moderately but significantly shorter TCRB CDR3s were found in Type 1 diabetes patients in all four CD4+ subsets.

The CDR3 length is 18 residues. Trimming removed 3 bases from V and 6 bases from J; junction bases left unmatched: 9. The V gene's germline CDR1 is SGHTA and CDR2 FQGNSA. Every bit of the isolated RNA underwent reverse transcription, so sequencing read expressed TCRB transcripts. The table came from immunoSEQ multiplex PCR; TCRdb's copy has only in-frame clones and leaves some out. The sample includes around 100,000 clones, 25% to 35% of them seen just once. The receptor comes from a young woman with type 1 diabetes. The V and J genes are TRBV7-2 and TRBJ2-1; 15 bases line up with TRBD2. Sequenced material: central memory CD4+ T cells from blood. As DNA, the CDR3 is TGTGCCAGCAGCTTCGACACCCTGGGACTAGCGGGAGGCAATGAGCAGTTCTTC. Translation gives CASSFDTLGLAGGNEQFF.